A single sample is the source of the 10 T cell receptor beta chains below, sequenced in a study of post-analysis software for immune sequencing data. Study conclusions and caveats: Relative to controls, patients had a handful of TRBV segments at higher frequency, with TRBV5-6, TRBV5-1 and TRBV20-1 among these.

Every TCR beta cDNA library bore unique molecular identifiers. TCRdb called the PCR reads again in MiXCR, with one record for every CDR3 protein. This table holds around 710,000 distinct CDR3 sequences, 46% found once. These receptors have no identified antigens. The sample comprised blood. Source of these receptors: a girl under 18 with multiple sclerosis.

This chain joins TRBV29-1 and TRBJ2-5, with 10 bases aligning to TRBD2. The CDR3 is 14 residues long. V was pared by 8 bases and J by 4 bases, with 10 bases of the junction left unmatched. Germline CDR1 reads SQVTM; CDR2 reads ANQGSEA. Here the CDR3 DNA reads TGCAGCCTCACCGTGGCTAGCGGGAGAGAGACCCAGTACTTC. Translating it yields CSLTVASGRETQYF.

This clonotype appeared a few times. This chain uses TRBV20-1 with TRBJ1-2, with 7 bases lining up with TRBD1. Germline lookup yields CDR1 DFQATT and CDR2 SNEGSKA (reference sequence). The CDR3 runs to 15 residues. The J segment lost 3 bases and the V segment lost 3 bases, leaving 10 bases of the junction unmatched. This CDR3 is CSARGQLTGDYGYTF. The CDR3 bases are TGCAGTGCTAGGGGGCAGCTAACAGGGGACTATGGCTACACCTTC.

This clonotype was observed a handful of times. The V and J genes are TRBV7-9 and TRBJ2-6; TRBD1 is a possible D gene (5 bases). Germline V gene lookup returns CDR1 SEHNR and CDR2 FQNEAQ (reference sequence). The CDR3 runs 17 residues. V dropped 5 bases and J dropped 0 bases, with 14 bases sitting between them. CDR3 DNA sequence: TGTGCCAGCAGCGTTAGCTTGGGGCTCTCTGGGGCCAACGTCCTGACTTTC. Protein product: CASSVSLGLSGANVLTF.

This clonotype showed up just a few times. V gene TRBV10-3 combines with J gene TRBJ2-1; 10 bases match TRBD2. Germline CDR1 and CDR2: ENHRY and SYGVKD. The CDR3 spans 14 residues. Trimming at V came to 10 bases and at J to 2 bases, leaving 5 bases not matched to a gene. CDR3 sequence (DNA): TGTGCCACAGAGCGGGGGGGGACCTACAATGAGCAGTTCTTC. Its protein is CATERGGTYNEQFF.

V gene TRBV19 combines with J gene TRBJ1-2; D call uncertain. Germline CDR1 reads LNHDA; CDR2 reads SQIVND (reference sequence). Trimming took 1 base from V and 6 from J, leaving 12 bases between them. This CDR3 region has 14 residues. The CDR3 here is CASSIVGRPDGYTF. The CDR3 region has the DNA TGTGCCAGTAGTATAGTTGGGAGGCCGGATGGCTACACCTTC.

The rearrangement uses TRBV5-1 and TRBJ2-7, with 8 bases that match TRBD1. The length of the CDR3 is 16 residues. Trimming at V came to 4 bases and at J to 2 bases, leaving 11 bases not matched to a gene. Germline lookup yields CDR1 SGHRS and CDR2 YFSETQ. Written as DNA, the CDR3 is TGCGCCAGCAGCAAGGGACAGGCTTGGGTTGCCTACGAGCAGTACTTC. This gives the protein CASSKGQAWVAYEQYF.

J is TRBJ2-1 and V is TRBV6-2 or TRBV6-3; D is tentatively TRBD1 or TRBD2 (5 bases each). This CDR3 spans 13 amino acids. V gave up 2 bases and J gave up 9 bases, with 11 bases separating them. Germline loops: CDR1 MNHEY, CDR2 SVGEGT. For the CDR3, the DNA is TGTGCCAGCAGTTACGACGGGGACGGTGAGCAGTTCTTC. Its protein product is CASSYDGDGEQFF.

The sample holds one count of this clonotype. The chain employs TRBV12-3 or TRBV12-4 and TRBJ2-5, with 8 positions matching TRBD1. The trim removed 3 bases at V and 9 bases at J, leaving 12 bases unmatched. The CDR3 length is 15 residues. The chain's CDR3 is CASSFGQGGSEAQYF. The CDR3 nucleotides read TGTGCCAGCAGTTTCGGACAGGGTGGTTCGGAGGCCCAGTACTTC.

The V call is TRBV6-1, the J call TRBJ2-1, with 13 nucleotides matching TRBD2. The CDR3 has 16 residues. The V gene's germline CDR1 is MNHNS and CDR2 SASEGT. The trim removed 6 bases at V and 8 bases at J, leaving 10 bases unmatched. The CDR3 coding sequence is TGTGCCAGCAGACCTTTACTAGCGGGAGGGCCGGATGAGCAGTTCTTC. This codes for CASRPLLAGGPDEQFF.

There are a few counts of this clonotype. This sequence joins TRBV27 and TRBJ2-7; unclear D gene. The end of the DNA aligns better with TRBJ2-5, so the J call may be wrong. CDR1 MNHEY and CDR2 SMNVEV come from the germline V gene (reference sequence). This CDR3 region has 12 residues. The CDR3 protein is CASGTSIETQYF. CDR3 nucleotide sequence: TGTGCCAGCGGAACCTCGATAGAGACCCAGTACTTC.